The 15 T cell receptor beta chains listed next were all sequenced from one sample in a study of blood T cell repertoires in COVID-19. The protocol was immunoSEQ multiplex PCR, while the TCRdb copy is restricted to in-frame clones and leaves out a portion. This sample has about 230,000 clones, with around 83% found just once. Sequencing was performed on peripheral blood. These receptor sequences come from a woman in her fifties or sixties with acute or convalescent COVID-19.

The chain couples TRBV12-3 or TRBV12-4 to TRBJ2-1; 7 bases fit TRBD2. CDR3 length: 13 residues. Trimming removed 4 bases from V and 10 bases from J; junction bases left unmatched: 7. CDR3: CASSSTPGLEQFF. The CDR3 DNA is TGTGCCAGCAGTTCCACCCCGGGACTAGAGCAGTTCTTC.

The chain couples TRBV6-5 to TRBJ1-5, with D uncertain. This CDR3 contains 13 residues. CDR1 and CDR2 from the germline V gene are MNHEY and SVGAGI. Trimming left V 8 bases short and J 4 bases short, with 12 bases between. Here the CDR3 reads CASAGIGNQPQHF. DNA of the CDR3: TGTGCCAGCGCGGGAATAGGGAATCAGCCCCAGCATTTT.

This rearrangement joins TRBV20-1 to TRBJ2-7; 10 positions match TRBD1. Germline loops: CDR1 DFQATT, CDR2 SNEGSKA (reference sequence). The CDR3 length is 11 residues. The CDR3 spells CRGQGSFEQYF. CDR3 in DNA: TGCAGGGGACAGGGGTCTTTCGAGCAGTACTTC.

V gene TRBV12-3 or TRBV12-4 combines with J gene TRBJ2-7; 7 nucleotides line up with TRBD2. This CDR3 comprises 12 residues. The J segment lost 11 bases and the V segment lost 3 bases, leaving 7 bases of the junction unmatched. CDR3 coding DNA: TGTGCCAGCAGTTTTATAAGCGGGAAGGAGTACTTC. Protein: CASSFISGKEYF.

This clone was detected once. This sequence joins TRBV5-4 and TRBJ1-1, with a tentative D call TRBD1 (5 bases). The CDR3 has 14 residues. Per germline, CDR1 SGHNT and CDR2 YYREEE (reference sequence). Deletions cut 4 bases from V and 1 base from J, with 11 bases between. This CDR3 reads CASSRFGQNTEAFF. Here the CDR3 DNA reads TGTGCCAGCAGCCGATTCGGACAGAACACTGAAGCTTTCTTT.

The chain couples TRBV28 to TRBJ2-3; tentative D call: TRBD2 (6 bases). Germline assignment: CDR1 MDHEN and CDR2 SYDVKM. This CDR3 has 13 amino acids. The V gene lost 5 bases and the J gene lost 0 bases, with 6 bases spanning the gap. The DNA for the CDR3 is TGTGCCAGCAGTAGCGGGAGCACAGATACGCAGTATTTT. It specifies CASSSGSTDTQYF.

This clone was found many times. The chain uses TRBV7-9 and TRBJ2-3; 11 bases are shared with TRBD1. J gave up 4 bases and V 4 bases, and 4 bases lay outside the gene matches. The CDR3 is 15 residues long. Germline CDR1 and CDR2: SEHNR and FQNEAQ (reference sequence). DNA for the CDR3: TGTGCCAGCAGCTGGGGACAGGGGGAGGCAGATACGCAGTATTTT. Its protein is CASSWGQGEADTQYF. The full variable domain, rest sourced from reference TRBV7-9 and TRBJ2-3, is DTGVSQNPRHKITKRGQNVTFRCDPISEHNRLYWYRQTLGQGPEFLTYFQNEAQLEKSRLLSDRFSAERPKGSFSTLEIQRTEQGDSAMYLCASSWGQGEADTQYFGPGTRLTVL.

This rearrangement joins TRBV24-1 to TRBJ2-2; tentatively, D is TRBD1 (6 bases). The CDR3 consists of 16 residues. Deletions cut 2 bases from V and 0 bases from J, with 9 bases between. Germline V gene data show CDR1 as KGHDR and CDR2 as SFDVKD. The CDR3 is CATSDWGTTNTGELFF. CDR3 in DNA: TGTGCCACCAGTGATTGGGGGACAACGAACACCGGGGAGCTGTTTTTT.

The chain carries TRBV6-5 and TRBJ1-6, with D possibly matching TRBD1 (5 bases). The CDR3 is made up of 14 amino acids. The V gene lost 6 bases and the J gene lost 6 bases, with 12 bases spanning the gap. The germline V gene has CDR1 MNHEY and CDR2 SVGAGI. The CDR3 DNA is TGTGCCAGCAGCCAGGACAAGAGTAATTCACCCCTCCACTTT. Amino acids: CASSQDKSNSPLHF.

This rearrangement joins TRBV19 to TRBJ1-1, with a weak D call TRBD1 (5 bases). V was shortened by 6 bases and J by 2 bases, with 13 bases between the two germline ends. There are 14 residues in the CDR3. Germline CDR1 and CDR2: LNHDA and SQIVND (reference sequence). The CDR3 reads CASSLRQRNTEAFF. In DNA form, the CDR3 reads TGTGCCAGTAGCCTCCGACAGCGAAACACTGAAGCTTTCTTT.

This chain joins TRBV6-5 and TRBJ2-7, with D uncertain. The CDR3 totals 12 residues. Germline V gene sequence: CDR1 MNHEY, CDR2 SVGAGI. The V end lost 6 bases, the J end lost 4 bases, and 10 bases lay between the germline ends. The CDR3 region is CASSQESYEQYF. CDR3 DNA sequence: TGTGCCAGCAGCCAGGAATCTTACGAGCAGTACTTC.

To note about this clone: Other DNA sequences in this specimen translate into the identical CDR3. The chain links TRBV7-2 to TRBJ1-1, with D perhaps TRBD1 (5 bases). There are 14 residues in the CDR3. The ends were cut back, 1 base at V and 2 bases at J, with 8 bases in the middle. Per germline, CDR1 SGHTA and CDR2 FQGNSA. DNA of the CDR3: TGTGCCAGCAGCTTAGTCCAGGGAAACACTGAAGCTTTCTTT. As protein: CASSLVQGNTEAFF.

The chain links TRBV28 to TRBJ2-1, with 15 bases identical to TRBD2. Germline V gene sequence: CDR1 MDHEN, CDR2 SYDVKM. This CDR3 comprises 16 residues. V lost 5 bases, J lost 6 bases, and 5 bases stayed unmatched. The CDR3 region is CASSIGLAGGLNEQFF. In DNA form, the CDR3 reads TGTGCCAGCAGTATCGGACTAGCGGGGGGGCTCAATGAGCAGTTCTTC.

This CDR3 is CASSPLPVLDSPLHF. DNA for the CDR3: TGTGCCAGCAGTCCCCTACCGGTCTTGGATTCACCCCTCCACTTT. The V and J genes are TRBV27 and TRBJ1-6; D unresolved. This CDR3 region has 15 residues. The V gene lost 5 bases and the J gene lost 8 bases, with 16 bases spanning the gap. Germline V gene data show CDR1 as MNHEY and CDR2 as SMNVEV (reference sequence).

CDR3 sequence (DNA): TGCGCCAGCAGCCAAGGGTGGGGCCCCGGGAGCACAGATACGCAGTATTTT. This gives the protein CASSQGWGPGSTDTQYF. The chain employs TRBV4-1 and TRBJ2-3; D perhaps matches TRBD1 (5 bases). CDR1 and CDR2 (germline): MGHRA, YSYEKL. Trimming took off 1 base at V and 0 bases at J, with 14 bases between the two ends. This CDR3 is built from 17 residues.